This T cell receptor beta chain derives from a study of blood T cell repertoires in COVID-19. Whole-study context: T cells, B-cell-depleted T cells, or PBMCs provided the cDNA or gDNA that served as material.

In the source study's methods: Nucleated cell number was recorded as an estimate derived from reference gene primer amplification. Only in-frame clones appear in the TCRdb table, and some are missing; sequencing was by immunoSEQ multiplex PCR. Clonal size and the V and J genes are those of that table, whereas D and trimming came from the DNA. Among some 220,000 clones listed, around 81% were seen once. Trimming cost V 4 bases and J 4 bases; bases outside gene matches: 17. The CDR3 length is 18 residues. Per germline, CDR1 SGHTA and CDR2 FQGNSA. The source of this sequence is a human donor in a cohort sampled during active COVID-19. Sequenced sample: peripheral blood. The chain combines TRBV7-2 with TRBJ2-3, with 7 nucleotides matching TRBD2. The CDR3, as DNA: TGTGCCAGCAGCTCTCCCACCGGGACTACGTATGGGGCAGATACGCAGTATTTT. Amino acid sequence: CASSSPTGTTYGADTQYF.